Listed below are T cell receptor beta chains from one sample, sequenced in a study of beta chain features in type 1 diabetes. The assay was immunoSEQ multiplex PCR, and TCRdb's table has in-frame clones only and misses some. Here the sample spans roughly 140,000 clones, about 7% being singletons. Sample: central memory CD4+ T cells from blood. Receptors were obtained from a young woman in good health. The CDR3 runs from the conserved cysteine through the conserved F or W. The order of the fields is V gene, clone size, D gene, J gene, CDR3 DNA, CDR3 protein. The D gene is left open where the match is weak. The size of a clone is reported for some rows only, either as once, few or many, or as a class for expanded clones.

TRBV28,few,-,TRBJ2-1,TGTGCCAGCGCAAAAGGGGGGGACTCCTACAATGAGCAGTTCTTC,CASAKGGDSYNEQFF
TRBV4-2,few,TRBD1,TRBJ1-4,TGTGCCAGCAGCCAGGGGGACAGAGGGAATGAAAAACTGTTTTTT,CASSQGDRGNEKLFF
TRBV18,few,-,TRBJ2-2,TGTGCCAGCTCACCATACGCCAGGGGAAACACCGGGGAGCTGTTTTTT,CASSPYARGNTGELFF
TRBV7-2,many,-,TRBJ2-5,TGTGCCAGCAGCCAGAGTGGGAGAAGGGAGACCCAGTACTTC,CASSQSGRRETQYF
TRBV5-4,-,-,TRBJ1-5,TGTGCCAGCAGCTTGGGTTACAATCAGCCCCAGCATTTT,CASSLGYNQPQHF
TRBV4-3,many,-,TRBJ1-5,TGCGCCAGCAGCCAAGATTCCCAGAACGATCAGCCCCAGCATTTT,CASSQDSQNDQPQHF
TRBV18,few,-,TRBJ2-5,TGTGCCAGCTCACCCCTGCGAGGAGAGACCCAGTACTTC,CASSPLRGETQYF
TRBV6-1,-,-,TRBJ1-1,TGTGCCAGCAGGAGGAAAGAAAGCACTGAAGCTTTCTTT,CASRRKESTEAFF
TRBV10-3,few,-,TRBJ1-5,TGTGCCGGTCAGACGGAAAGCGGACTGCCCCAGCATTTT,CAGQTESGLPQHF
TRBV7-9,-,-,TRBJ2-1,TGTGCCAGCAGCTTAGCCGCAACCCTAACCTACAATGAGCAGTTCTTC,CASSLAATLTYNEQFF
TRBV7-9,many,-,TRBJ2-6,TGTGCCAGCAGCTTAAGGGGTTCTGGGGCCAACGTCCTGACTTTC,CASSLRGSGANVLTF
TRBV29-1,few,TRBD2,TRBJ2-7,TGCAGCGTATCACTAGCGAGCTACGAGCAGTACTTC,CSVSLASYEQYF
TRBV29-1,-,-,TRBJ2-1,TGCAGCGTTGGCCGGAGCGGAGGCTCCTACAATGAGCAGTTCTTC,CSVGRSGGSYNEQFF
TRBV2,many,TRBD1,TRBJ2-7,TGTGCCAGCAGGTTGGACAGGGGGCCCTACGAGCAGTACTTC,CASRLDRGPYEQYF
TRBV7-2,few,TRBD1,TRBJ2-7,TGTGCCAGCAGCCCGGGACAGGGGGTCTACGAGCAGTACTTC,CASSPGQGVYEQYF
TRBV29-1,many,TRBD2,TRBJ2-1,TGCAGCGCTCCGGGACTAGCGACCTACAATGAGCAGTTCTTC,CSAPGLATYNEQFF
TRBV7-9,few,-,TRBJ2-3,TGTGCCAGCAGCTTAGGGGAGTTCCTGACAGATACGCAGTATTTT,CASSLGEFLTDTQYF
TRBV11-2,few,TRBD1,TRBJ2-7,TGTGCCAGCAGCCGGACGGACAGGGGCGCCTACGAGCAGTACTTC,CASSRTDRGAYEQYF
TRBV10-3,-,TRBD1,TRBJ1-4,TGTGCCATCAGTGAGTCGCCGGGACAGGGAAATGAAAAACTGTTTTTT,CAISESPGQGNEKLFF
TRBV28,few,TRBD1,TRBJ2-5,TGTGCCAGCTGTCAGGGGGCAGAGACCCAGTACTTC,CASCQGAETQYF
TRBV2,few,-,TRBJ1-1,TGTGCCAGCAAAGGGGGCACTGAAGCTTTCTTT,CASKGGTEAFF
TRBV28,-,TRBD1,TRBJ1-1,TGTGCCAGCAGTTTATCCCAGGGGGCACGGGACACTGAAGCTTTCTTT,CASSLSQGARDTEAFF
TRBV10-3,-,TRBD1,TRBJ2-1,TGTGCCATCAGTGAGTATTCCGGGACAGTTTCAAATGAGCAGTTCTTC,CAISEYSGTVSNEQFF
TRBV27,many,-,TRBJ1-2,TGTGCCAGCAGTTCCAGGGTGACGGACTATGGCTACACCTTC,CASSSRVTDYGYTF
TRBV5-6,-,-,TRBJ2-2,TGTGCCAGCAGCTTTTTTTCGGGTGGCATCAGGGGTGGCACCGGGGAGCTGTTTTTT,CASSFFSGGIRGGTGELFF
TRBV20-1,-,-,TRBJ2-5,TGCAGTGCTTACAAGGGGGAGACCCAGTACTTC,CSAYKGETQYF
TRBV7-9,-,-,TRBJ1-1,TGTGCCAGCAGCTTAACCCAGGACACTGAAGCTTTCTTT,CASSLTQDTEAFF
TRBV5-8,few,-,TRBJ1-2,TGTGCCAGCAGCCAAGGGGTTTATCGTAACTATGGCTACACCTTC,CASSQGVYRNYGYTF
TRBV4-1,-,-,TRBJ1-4,TGCGCCAGCAGCCGCCCGACCGAGACAGGCGTAAAACTGTTTTTT,CASSRPTETGVKLFF
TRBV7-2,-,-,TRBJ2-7,TGTGCCAGCAGCTCGTCCAACGGGTACGAGCAGTACTTC,CASSSSNGYEQYF
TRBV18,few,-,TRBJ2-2,TGTGCCAGCTCACCACTAACCGGGGAGCTGTTTTTT,CASSPLTGELFF
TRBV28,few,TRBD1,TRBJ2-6,TGTGCCAGCAGTACCATAGTAGGGGGCGATGGGGCCAACGTCCTGACTTTC,CASSTIVGGDGANVLTF
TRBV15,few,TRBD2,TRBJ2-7,TGTGCCACCAGCAGGGGTACTAGCGGGAGGGCCTTGTACGAGCAGTACTTC,CATSRGTSGRALYEQYF
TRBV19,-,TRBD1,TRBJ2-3,TGTGCCAGTAGTATCCCAGGGACAGGGAGCACAGATACGCAGTATTTT,CASSIPGTGSTDTQYF
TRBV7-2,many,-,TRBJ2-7,TGTGCCAGCAGCTTAAGACGGGACTACGAGCAGTACTTC,CASSLRRDYEQYF
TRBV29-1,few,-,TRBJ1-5,TGCAGCGTTGAAGGGACAGAAGGTCAGCCCCAGCATTTT,CSVEGTEGQPQHF
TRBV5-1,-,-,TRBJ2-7,TGCGCCAGCCAGAGAGGTACAGGGCAATGGTACGAGCAGTACTTC,CASQRGTGQWYEQYF
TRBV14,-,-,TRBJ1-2,TGTGCCAGCAGCCAAGATCAATCAGGAGGCTACACCTTC,CASSQDQSGGYTF